This is a list of T cell receptor beta chains from one sample in a study of cytomegalovirus exposure and HLA in healthy donors. The assay was immunoSEQ multiplex PCR, and TCRdb's table has in-frame clones only and misses some. The table records hundreds of thousands of clones, roughly 89% of them present only once. The sequencing input was PBMCs. Receptor source: a woman aged 18 to 35 in good health and CMV-seronegative. Both conserved end residues are part of each CDR3. Each record gives: J gene, V gene, clone size, D gene, CDR3 length, CDR3 DNA, CDR3 protein. The D gene is left open where the match is weak. Only part of the rows carry a size: once, few, many, or a class if the clone is expanded.

TRBJ2-5 | TRBV10-3 | . | . | 14 | TGTGCCATCAGTGAGTCATCGGGGGGCCGGACCCAGTACTTC | CAISESSGGRTQYF
TRBJ2-2 | TRBV5-1 | . | . | 14 | TGCGCCAGCAGCCCGGAGGGAGCGACCGGGGAGCTGTTTTTT | CASSPEGATGELFF
TRBJ1-2 | TRBV7-8 | . | . | 17 | TGTGCCAGCAGCCCAATATTTTACGGGTCGACCCCGCAGGGCTACACCTTC | CASSPIFYGSTPQGYTF
TRBJ1-1 | TRBV7-9 | few | TRBD1 | 15 | TGTTCCAGCAGCTTAGGGACAGGGGGCGTCACTGAAGCTTTCTTT | CSSSLGTGGVTEAFF
TRBJ1-2 | TRBV5-1 | . | TRBD1 | 13 | TGCGCCAGCAGGATCGGACAGGGGAATGGCTACACCTTC | CASRIGQGNGYTF
TRBJ2-5 | TRBV19 | . | TRBD2 | 15 | TGTGCCAGTAGGCGAGCTAGCGGGGGTCTGGAGACCCAGTACTTC | CASRRASGGLETQYF
TRBJ2-5 | TRBV13 | . | TRBD2 | 16 | TGTGCCAGCAGCTTAGTCCCTAGCGGGAGAGGAGAGACCCAGTACTTC | CASSLVPSGRGETQYF
TRBJ1-2 | TRBV18 | . | TRBD1 | 14 | TGTGCCAGCTCACCACTTGGACAGGACTATGGCTACACCTTC | CASSPLGQDYGYTF
TRBJ1-5 | TRBV19 | . | TRBD1 | 15 | TGTGCCAGTAGTATTCCAGGGGGTAGCAATCAGCCCCAGCATTTT | CASSIPGGSNQPQHF
TRBJ1-1 | TRBV29-1 | . | . | 13 | TGCAGCGTAACCATGGGGGGGAACACTGAAGCTTTCTTT | CSVTMGGNTEAFF
TRBJ1-1 | TRBV11-2 | . | . | 11 | TGTGCCAGCAGCTTACCGCCCCATGAGGGTTTT | CASSLPPHEGF
TRBJ2-7 | TRBV19 | . | . | 15 | TGTGCCAGTAGTCCCTCCGGACAGCGCTCCTACGAGCAGTACTTC | CASSPSGQRSYEQYF
TRBJ2-7 | TRBV5-1 | once | TRBD2 | 16 | TGCGCCAGCAGCTTGGCGGTAGCGGGGCTCCCCTACGAGCAGTACTTC | CASSLAVAGLPYEQYF
TRBJ2-1 | TRBV27 | . | . | 12 | TGTGCCAGCAGTTTATTGGGACTTGAGCAGTTCTTC | CASSLLGLEQFF
TRBJ1-1 | TRBV7-2 | . | TRBD1 | 12 | TGTGCCAGCAGCTTAGGGACAGGGTGGGCTTTCTTT | CASSLGTGWAFF
TRBJ2-5 | TRBV7-7 | once | TRBD1 | 14 | TGTGCCAGCAGCCAAAAGGGGGCCGGGGAGACCCAGTACTTC | CASSQKGAGETQYF
TRBJ1-1 | TRBV5-1 | once | . | 15 | TGCGCCAGCAGCTCCGGACGGTATGAGGGCACTGAAGCTTTCTTT | CASSSGRYEGTEAFF
TRBJ2-3 | TRBV7-9 | . | . | 15 | TGTGCCAGCAGCTTGGAGGAGTTTTGGGCAGATACGCAGTATTTT | CASSLEEFWADTQYF
TRBJ1-4 | TRBV5-1 | . | . | 15 | TGCGCCAGCAGCCCCATGCAGGGTTTTGATGAAAAACTGTTTTTT | CASSPMQGFDEKLFF
TRBJ2-1 | TRBV4-3 | . | . | 15 | TGCGCCAGCAGCCAGGGGGGTGACCCGGGGCTTGAGCAGTTCTTC | CASSQGGDPGLEQFF
TRBJ1-1 | TRBV7-9 | once | . | 14 | TGTGCCAGCAGCCCAAAGGGGCCAAACACTGAAGCTTTCTTT | CASSPKGPNTEAFF
TRBJ2-1 | TRBV19 | . | TRBD2 | 16 | TGTGCCAGTAGTGAACCCGGGACTAGCGGATACAATGAGCAGTTCTTC | CASSEPGTSGYNEQFF
TRBJ2-7 | TRBV2 | . | TRBD1 | 15 | TGTGCCAGCAGTGAACGGGACAGGGGGACCTACGAGCAGTACTTC | CASSERDRGTYEQYF
TRBJ1-2 | TRBV18 | . | . | 14 | TGTGCCAGCTCACCCCGGACGGGAATATATGGCTACACCTTC | CASSPRTGIYGYTF
TRBJ1-6 | TRBV19 | . | TRBD1 | 15 | TGTGCCAGTAGTGGACAGGGGTTAGCTAATTCACCCCTCCACTTT | CASSGQGLANSPLHF
TRBJ2-1 | TRBV9 | . | . | 13 | TGTGCCAGCAGACGACTAGTTGCCAATGAGCAGTTCTTC | CASRRLVANEQFF
TRBJ2-1 | TRBV4-3 | . | TRBD2 | 16 | TGCGCCAGCAGCCAAGATCCAGCGGGATCCTACAATGAGCAGTTCTTC | CASSQDPAGSYNEQFF
TRBJ1-3 | TRBV4-2 | . | TRBD1 | 16 | TGTGCCAGCAGCCAACCGGAGGGGGCGACAGGAAACACCATATATTTT | CASSQPEGATGNTIYF
TRBJ2-2 | TRBV2 | . | TRBD1 | 15 | TGTGCCAGCAGTTTGGGACAGGGGAGAAGCGGGGAGCTGTTTTTT | CASSLGQGRSGELFF
TRBJ2-2 | TRBV5-4 | . | TRBD2 | 17 | TGTGCCAGCAGCGCCAAGCTTGGGACTAGCGGGGACGGGGAGCTGTTTTTT | CASSAKLGTSGDGELFF
TRBJ2-7 | TRBV18 | . | TRBD2 | 17 | TGTGCCAGCTCACCAGGACTAGCGGGGGCCCCTACATACGAGCAGTACTTC | CASSPGLAGAPTYEQYF
TRBJ2-2 | TRBV11-3 | . | TRBD2 | 15 | TGTGCCAGCAGCCCGAGGAGCGGGAGCACCGGGGAGCTGTTTTTT | CASSPRSGSTGELFF
TRBJ1-4 | TRBV2 | . | . | 11 | TGTGCCAGCAGCCTGAATGAAAAACTGTTTTTT | CASSLNEKLFF
TRBJ2-1 | TRBV9 | . | TRBD1 | 17 | TGTGCCAGCAGCGTATCCCCGGGACAGGGCTCCTACAATGAGCAGTTCTTC | CASSVSPGQGSYNEQFF
TRBJ1-6 | TRBV2 | . | TRBD1 | 18 | TGTGCCAGCAGTCTTGGGGACAGGGCGAGCTCCTATAATTCACCCCTCCACTTT | CASSLGDRASSYNSPLHF
TRBJ2-7 | TRBV9 | . | . | 14 | TGTGCCAGCAGCGTAGGGCCGGGAAGCTACGAGCAGTACTTC | CASSVGPGSYEQYF
TRBJ1-2 | TRBV5-4 | . | . | 14 | TGTGCCAGCAGCCACCAGACAGGAGGTTATGGCTACACCTTC | CASSHQTGGYGYTF
TRBJ1-1 | TRBV7-9 | . | TRBD1 | 15 | TGTGCCAGCAGCCCGACAGGGGGCATGAACACTGAAGCTTTCTTT | CASSPTGGMNTEAFF
TRBJ2-1 | TRBV11-2 | . | TRBD2 | 17 | TGTGCCAGCAGCTTATTTGCCGGACTAGCGGTGTACAATGAGCAGTTCTTC | CASSLFAGLAVYNEQFF
TRBJ2-1 | TRBV19 | once | TRBD2 | 17 | TGTGCCAGTAGTATCCCCAACGGACTAGCTTCCTACAATGAGCAGTTCTTC | CASSIPNGLASYNEQFF
TRBJ2-4 | TRBV30 | . | . | 13 | TGTGCCTGGGAGGGACTAGCCAAAAACATTCAGTACTTC | CAWEGLAKNIQYF
TRBJ2-5 | TRBV6-5 | . | . | 13 | TGTGCCAGCAGTTACAGCTTCCAAGAGACCCAGTACTTC | CASSYSFQETQYF
TRBJ2-7 | TRBV2 | . | . | 12 | TGTGCCAGCAGGTTAGATTCCTACGAGCAGTACTTC | CASRLDSYEQYF
TRBJ2-5 | TRBV6-5 | few | . | 16 | TGTGCCAGCAGTTACTCCGGGACAACCAACGGAGAGACCCAGTACTTC | CASSYSGTTNGETQYF
TRBJ2-2 | TRBV2 | . | . | 12 | TGTGCCAGCTCATCGGACACCGGGGAGCTGTTTTTT | CASSSDTGELFF
TRBJ1-4 | TRBV19 | . | TRBD1 | 13 | TGTGCCAGTACCCCAGGGGGCGGTGAAAAACTGTTTTTT | CASTPGGGEKLFF
TRBJ1-1 | TRBV5-4 | . | . | 17 | TGTGCCAGCAGCTTGGATGGCCCCGGGGTCGCGAACACTGAAGCTTTCTTT | CASSLDGPGVANTEAFF
TRBJ1-6 | TRBV19 | . | TRBD1 | 16 | TGTGCCAGTAGTACCCCAATGGGACAGGGAACTTCACCCCTCCACTTT | CASSTPMGQGTSPLHF
TRBJ1-3 | TRBV4-2 | . | . | 15 | TGTGCCAGCAGCCAAGATCCAGGTACTGGAAACACCATATATTTT | CASSQDPGTGNTIYF
TRBJ2-3 | TRBV7-6 | . | . | 12 | TGTGCCAGCAGCAAATACACAGATACGCAGTATTTT | CASSKYTDTQYF
TRBJ2-7 | TRBV13 | . | TRBD2 | 16 | TGTGCCAGCAGCACTGGACTAGCGGGGGGCGCTGGGACAAAGTACTTC | CASSTGLAGGAGTKYF
TRBJ2-7 | TRBV7-9 | . | . | 17 | TGTGCCAGCAGCTTAGACCTCGGTGGCAGGCTGTCCTACGAGCAGTACTTC | CASSLDLGGRLSYEQYF
TRBJ1-1 | TRBV7-9 | . | . | 11 | TGTGCCAGCAGCGTTCTAGGCGGAGCTTTCTTT | CASSVLGGAFF